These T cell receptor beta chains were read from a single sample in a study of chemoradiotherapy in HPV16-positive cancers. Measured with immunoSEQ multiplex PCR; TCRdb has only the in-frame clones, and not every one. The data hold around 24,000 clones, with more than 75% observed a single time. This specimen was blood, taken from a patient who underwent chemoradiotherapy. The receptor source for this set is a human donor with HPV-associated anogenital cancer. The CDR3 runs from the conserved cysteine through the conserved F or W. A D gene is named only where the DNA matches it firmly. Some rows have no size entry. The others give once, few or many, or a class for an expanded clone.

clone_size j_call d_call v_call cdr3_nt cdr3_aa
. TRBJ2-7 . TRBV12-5 TGTGCTAGTGGTTTGAACATGCCGGGCGAGCAGTACTTC CASGLNMPGEQYF
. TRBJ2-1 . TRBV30 TGTGCCTGGAGTGTGGGAACGGTCAATGAGCAGTTCTTC CAWSVGTVNEQFF
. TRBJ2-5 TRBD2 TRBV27 TGTGCCAGCAGTTTATCGTTAGCGGGAGGGCACCAGTACTTC CASSLSLAGGHQYF
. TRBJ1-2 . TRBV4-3 TGCGCCAGCAGCCTCTTCGGGGTAGGCTACACCTTC CASSLFGVGYTF
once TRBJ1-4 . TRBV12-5 TGTGCTAGTGGTTTGACCACAGGGTGGAGAAATGAAAAACTGTTTTTT CASGLTTGWRNEKLFF
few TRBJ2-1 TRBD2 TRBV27 TGTGCCAGCAGTTTGCCCCGACTAGCGGGAGGGAATGAGCAGTTCTTC CASSLPRLAGGNEQFF
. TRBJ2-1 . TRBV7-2 TGTGCCAGCAGCTTAGCGCAGAGACTGATGAACTACAATGAGCAGTTCTTC CASSLAQRLMNYNEQFF
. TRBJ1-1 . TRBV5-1 TGCGCCAGCAGCCCGAAGGTGGGGATGGACACTGAAGCTTTCTTT CASSPKVGMDTEAFF
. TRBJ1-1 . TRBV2 TGTGCCAGCAGTGGGGACTTTTACACTGAAGCTTTCTTT CASSGDFYTEAFF
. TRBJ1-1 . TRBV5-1 TGCGCCAGCAGCCAAGAAGACGGGTACACTGAAACTTTCTTT CASSQEDGYTETFF
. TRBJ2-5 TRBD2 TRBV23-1 TGCGCCAGCAGTCAACTAGCGGGGGCGGGAGAGACCCAGTACTTC CASSQLAGAGETQYF
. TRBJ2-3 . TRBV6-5 TGTGCCAGCAGTTACTCGGGCCGAGGCCAGGCGCAGTATTTT CASSYSGRGQAQYF
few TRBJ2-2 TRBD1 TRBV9 TGTGCCAGCAGCATACGGACAGGGGCAACCGGGGAGCTGTTTTTT CASSIRTGATGELFF
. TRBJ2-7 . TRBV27 TGTGCCAGCAGTTATAGGACGGGGAGCTCCTACGAGCAGTACTTC CASSYRTGSSYEQYF
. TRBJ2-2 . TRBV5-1 TGCGCCAGCAGCTTAAACGCAGGGAACACCGGGGAGCTGTTTTTT CASSLNAGNTGELFF
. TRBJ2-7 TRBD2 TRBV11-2 TGTGCCAGCAGCTCGGGACTAGCGGGCTACGAGCAGTACTTC CASSSGLAGYEQYF
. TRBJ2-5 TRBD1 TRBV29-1 TGCAGCGTCCACCACGGGACAGTACCAGAGACCCAGTACTTC CSVHHGTVPETQYF
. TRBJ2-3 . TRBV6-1 TGTGCCAGCAGCGCCCGGACTTTATCAGATACGCAGTATTTT CASSARTLSDTQYF
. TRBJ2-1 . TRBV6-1 TGTGCCAGCAGTGAAGCGAATAGGGTCTCCTACAATGAGCAGTTCTTC CASSEANRVSYNEQFF
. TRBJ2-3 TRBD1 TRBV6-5 TGTGCCAGCAGTCGTCCGGGACAGTTTGTCGATACGCAGTATTTT CASSRPGQFVDTQYF
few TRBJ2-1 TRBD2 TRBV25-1 TGTGCCAGCAGTCCCGGGGCTAGCGGGCTATACAATGAGCAGTTCTTC CASSPGASGLYNEQFF
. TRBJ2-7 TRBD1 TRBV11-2 TGTGCCAGCAGCCCTTTAGGGACAGGGTTTACCTACGAGCAGTACTTC CASSPLGTGFTYEQYF
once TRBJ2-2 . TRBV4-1 TGCGCCAGCAGCCAAGGACAGTATAGCACCGGGGAGCTGTTTTTT CASSQGQYSTGELFF
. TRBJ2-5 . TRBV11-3 TGTGCCAGCAGCTTAGATAGGGAGACCCAGTACTTC CASSLDRETQYF
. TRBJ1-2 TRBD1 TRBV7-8 TGTGCCAGCAGCTCGGCTACAGGGGGCAATGGCTACACCTTC CASSSATGGNGYTF
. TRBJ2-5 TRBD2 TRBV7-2 TGTGCCAGCAGTCTGGGACTAGTGGGGGAAGAGACCCAGTACTTC CASSLGLVGEETQYF
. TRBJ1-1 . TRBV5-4 TGTGCCAGCAGCCTAGCTGGGGGCTACACTGAAGCTTTCTTT CASSLAGGYTEAFF
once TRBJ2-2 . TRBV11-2 TGTGCCAGCAGCCGAAACACCGGGGAGCTGTTTTTT CASSRNTGELFF
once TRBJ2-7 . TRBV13 TGTGCCAGCAGCCCGGAAAGGGACGCGGTCTATCAGCAGTACTTC CASSPERDAVYQQYF
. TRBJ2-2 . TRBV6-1 TGTGCCAGCAGGGGGACTTTGAACACCGGGGAGCTGTTTTTT CASRGTLNTGELFF
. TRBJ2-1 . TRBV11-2 TGTGCCAGCAGCTTAGATCCGGGCCCTAGGGCGTTCTTC CASSLDPGPRAFF
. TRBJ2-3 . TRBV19 TGTGCCAGTAGCAGCCGGGACTCCCGCACAGATACGCAGTATTTT CASSSRDSRTDTQYF
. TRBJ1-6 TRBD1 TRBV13 TGTGCCAGCAGCTCGCCGGGACAGGGAGGAGAATCACCCCTCCACTTT CASSSPGQGGESPLHF
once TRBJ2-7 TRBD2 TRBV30 TGTGCCTGGTCAAGCGGGGCCTACGAGCAGTACTTC CAWSSGAYEQYF
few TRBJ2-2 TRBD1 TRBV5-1 TGCGCCAGCAGCCAGGACAGGCCGACCGGGGAGCTGTTTTTT CASSQDRPTGELFF
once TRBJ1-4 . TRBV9 TGTGCCAGCAGCGGGAGTGGGCAGGGTAGTGAAAAACTGTTTTTT CASSGSGQGSEKLFF
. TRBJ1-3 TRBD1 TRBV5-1 TGCGCCAGCAGCTTGGTACCGGGACAGGGGGCTAACACCATATATTTT CASSLVPGQGANTIYF
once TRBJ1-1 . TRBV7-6 TGTGTCAGCAGCACCGGTGAGAGTTCAACTCGGGCTTTCTTT CVSSTGESSTRAFF
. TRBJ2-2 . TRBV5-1 TGCGCCAGCAGCTACCAGGGAATAGGCGGGGAGCTGTTTTTT CASSYQGIGGELFF
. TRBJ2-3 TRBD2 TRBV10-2 TGCGCCAGCATCCCTAGCGGGGGGGCGGGTACGCAGTATTTT CASIPSGGAGTQYF
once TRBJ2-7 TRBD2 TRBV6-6 TGTGCCAGCAGTAAGGGACTAGCGGGAGACTACGAGCAGTACTTC CASSKGLAGDYEQYF
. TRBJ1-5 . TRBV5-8 TGTGCCAGCAGCTTGTCCGGGGGCAATCAGCCCCAGCATTTT CASSLSGGNQPQHF
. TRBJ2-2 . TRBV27 TGTGCCAGCAGCTGGCGGGGTGACACCGGGGAGCTGTTTTTT CASSWRGDTGELFF
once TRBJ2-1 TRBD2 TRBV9 TGTGCCAGCAGCTCAAGCGGGGGGGCATACAATGAGCAGTTCTTC CASSSSGGAYNEQFF
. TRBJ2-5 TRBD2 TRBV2 TGTGCCAGCACCCTTAGCGGGAGTACCGAGACCCAGTACTTC CASTLSGSTETQYF
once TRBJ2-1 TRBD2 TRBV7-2 TGTGCCAGTGGCGGGACTAGCGGGACACGCTCCTACAATGAGCAGTTCTTC CASGGTSGTRSYNEQFF
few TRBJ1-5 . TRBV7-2 TGTGCCAGCAGCCCCGGGAGGGTCCGAGGGAATCAGCCCCAGCATTTT CASSPGRVRGNQPQHF
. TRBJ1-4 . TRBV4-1 TGCGCCAGCAGCTCCCGGGAGAAAGAAAAACTGTTTTTT CASSSREKEKLFF
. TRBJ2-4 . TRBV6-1 TGTGCCAGCAGCCAGGACCCAGGGGACATTCAGTACTTC CASSQDPGDIQYF
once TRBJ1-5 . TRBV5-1 TGCGCCAGCCCCGGGGCCGCCAATCAGCCCCAGCATTTT CASPGAANQPQHF
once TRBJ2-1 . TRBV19 TGTGCCAGTAGTAAGGCACTTCTACACAATGAGCAGTTCTTC CASSKALLHNEQFF
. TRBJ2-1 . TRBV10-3 TGTGCCATCAGTGCAATTAGCTCCTACAATGAGCAGTTCTTC CAISAISSYNEQFF
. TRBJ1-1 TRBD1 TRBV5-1 TGCGCCAGCAGCCTGGGACAGTTATCCGAAGCTTTCTTT CASSLGQLSEAFF
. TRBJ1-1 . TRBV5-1 TGCGCCAGCAGCGTCGGGGCGGTGAACACTGAAGCTTTCTTT CASSVGAVNTEAFF
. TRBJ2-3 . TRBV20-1 TGCAGTGTTACCGAAGATACGCAGTATTTT CSVTEDTQYF